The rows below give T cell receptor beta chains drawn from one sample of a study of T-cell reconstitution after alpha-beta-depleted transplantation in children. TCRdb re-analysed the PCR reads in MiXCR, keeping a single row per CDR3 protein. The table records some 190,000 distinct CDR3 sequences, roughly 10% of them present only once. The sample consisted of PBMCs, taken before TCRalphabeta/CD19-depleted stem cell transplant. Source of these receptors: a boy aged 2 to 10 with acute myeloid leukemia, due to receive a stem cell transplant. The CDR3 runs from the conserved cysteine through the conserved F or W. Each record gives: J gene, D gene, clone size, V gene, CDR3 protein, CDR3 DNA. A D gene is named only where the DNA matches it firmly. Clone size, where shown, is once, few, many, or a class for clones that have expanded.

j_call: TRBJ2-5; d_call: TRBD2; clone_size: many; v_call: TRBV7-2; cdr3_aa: CASSLGLLAGGIETQYF; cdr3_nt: TGTGCCAGCAGCTTAGGCCTGCTAGCGGGGGGGATTGAGACCCAGTACTTC
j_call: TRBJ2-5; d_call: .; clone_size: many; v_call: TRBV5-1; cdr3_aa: CASSLAGWARETQYF; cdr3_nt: TGCGCCAGCAGCTTGGCCGGGTGGGCCAGAGAGACCCAGTACTTC
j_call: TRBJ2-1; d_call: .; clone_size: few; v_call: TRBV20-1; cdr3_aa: CSARKGGMNNEQFF; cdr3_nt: TGCAGTGCTAGGAAAGGGGGTATGAACAATGAGCAGTTCTTC
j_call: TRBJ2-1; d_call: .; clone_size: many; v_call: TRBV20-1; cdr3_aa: CSAPPGVLNEQFF; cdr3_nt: TGCAGTGCTCCCCCCGGGGTACTAAATGAGCAGTTCTTC
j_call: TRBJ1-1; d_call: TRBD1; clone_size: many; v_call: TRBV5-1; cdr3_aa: CASSLLQGGPNTEAFF; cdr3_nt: TGCGCCAGCAGCTTGTTGCAGGGGGGACCGAACACTGAAGCTTTCTTT
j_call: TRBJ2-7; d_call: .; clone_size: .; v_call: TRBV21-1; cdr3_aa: CASSTDRGSEYEQYF; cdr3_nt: TGTGCCAGCAGCACGGACAGGGGGAGTGAATACGAGCAGTACTTC
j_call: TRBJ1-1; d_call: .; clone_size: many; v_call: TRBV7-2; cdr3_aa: CASSQTRVGDGAFF; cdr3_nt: TGTGCCAGCAGCCAGACCAGGGTCGGGGATGGCGCTTTCTTT
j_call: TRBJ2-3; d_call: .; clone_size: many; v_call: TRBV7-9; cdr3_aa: CASSYGLTHTDTQYF; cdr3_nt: TGTGCCAGCAGCTACGGACTCACCCACACAGATACGCAGTATTTT
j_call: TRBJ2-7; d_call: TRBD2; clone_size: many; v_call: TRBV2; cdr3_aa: CASSESGSYEQYF; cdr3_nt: TGTGCCAGCAGTGAGAGCGGGAGCTACGAGCAGTACTTC
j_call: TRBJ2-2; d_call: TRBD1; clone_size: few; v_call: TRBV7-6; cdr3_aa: CASSVDRGGNTGELFF; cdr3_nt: TGTGCCAGCAGCGTCGACAGGGGAGGGAACACCGGGGAGCTGTTTTTT
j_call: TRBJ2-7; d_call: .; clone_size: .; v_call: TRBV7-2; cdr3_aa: CASSSATDLMAYEQYF; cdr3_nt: TGTGCCAGCAGCTCAGCTACGGACCTGATGGCCTACGAGCAGTACTTC
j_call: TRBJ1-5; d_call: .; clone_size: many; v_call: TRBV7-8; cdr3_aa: CASSLAVKGHQPQHF; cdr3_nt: TGTGCCAGCAGCTTAGCGGTTAAGGGGCATCAGCCCCAGCATTTT
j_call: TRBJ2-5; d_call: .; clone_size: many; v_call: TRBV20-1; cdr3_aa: CSARGLSGSEETQYF; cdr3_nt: TGCAGTGCTAGGGGGCTCAGCGGCTCGGAGGAGACCCAGTACTTC
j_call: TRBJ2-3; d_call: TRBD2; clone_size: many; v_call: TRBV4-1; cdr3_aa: CASSQDLTSGITDTQYF; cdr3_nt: TGCGCCAGCAGCCAAGATTTAACTAGCGGTATCACAGATACGCAGTATTTT
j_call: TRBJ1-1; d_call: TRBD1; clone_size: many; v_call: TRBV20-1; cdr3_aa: CSAARDRENTEAFF; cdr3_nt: TGCAGTGCCGCAAGGGACAGGGAGAACACTGAAGCTTTCTTT
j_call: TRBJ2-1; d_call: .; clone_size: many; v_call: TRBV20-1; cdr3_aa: CSALKTGTYNEQFF; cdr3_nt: TGCAGTGCCCTCAAGACAGGTACCTACAATGAGCAGTTCTTC
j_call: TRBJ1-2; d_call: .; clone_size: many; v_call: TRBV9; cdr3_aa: CASSPTKAQSRTSNYGYTF; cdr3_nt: TGTGCCAGCAGTCCAACTAAGGCCCAATCCCGGACGAGTAACTATGGCTACACCTTC
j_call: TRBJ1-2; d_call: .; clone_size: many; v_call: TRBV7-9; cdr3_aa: CASSLDLDYGYTF; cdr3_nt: TGTGCCAGCAGCTTAGACCTCGACTATGGCTACACCTTC
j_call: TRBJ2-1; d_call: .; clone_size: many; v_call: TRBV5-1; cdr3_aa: CASSLALLGSGYNEQFF; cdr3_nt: TGCGCCAGCAGCTTGGCACTGTTAGGGTCAGGATACAATGAGCAGTTCTTC
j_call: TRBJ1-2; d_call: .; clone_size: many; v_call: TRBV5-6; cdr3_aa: CASSLQRTYGYTF; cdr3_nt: TGTGCCAGCAGCTTGCAGCGGACCTATGGCTACACCTTC
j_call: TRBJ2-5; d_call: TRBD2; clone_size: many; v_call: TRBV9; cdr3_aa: CASSVEASGGQETQYF; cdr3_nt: TGTGCCAGCAGCGTAGAGGCTAGCGGGGGTCAAGAGACCCAGTACTTC
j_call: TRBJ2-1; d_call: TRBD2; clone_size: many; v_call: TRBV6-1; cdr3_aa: CASRGTSASSYNEQFF; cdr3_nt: TGTGCCAGCAGGGGGACTAGCGCGAGCTCCTACAATGAGCAGTTCTTC
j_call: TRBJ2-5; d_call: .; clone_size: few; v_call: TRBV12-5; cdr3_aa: CASGLVRRGGAGSRETQYF; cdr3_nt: TGTGCTAGTGGTTTGGTACGAAGGGGAGGAGCCGGGTCCAGAGAGACCCAGTACTTC
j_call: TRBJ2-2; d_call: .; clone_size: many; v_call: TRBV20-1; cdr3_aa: CSAARTANTGELFF; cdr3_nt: TGCAGTGCTGCCCGGACAGCGAACACCGGGGAGCTGTTTTTT
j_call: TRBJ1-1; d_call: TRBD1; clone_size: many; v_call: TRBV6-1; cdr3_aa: CASRPPGGGNTEAFF; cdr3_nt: TGTGCCAGCAGGCCCCCAGGGGGCGGGAACACTGAAGCTTTCTTT